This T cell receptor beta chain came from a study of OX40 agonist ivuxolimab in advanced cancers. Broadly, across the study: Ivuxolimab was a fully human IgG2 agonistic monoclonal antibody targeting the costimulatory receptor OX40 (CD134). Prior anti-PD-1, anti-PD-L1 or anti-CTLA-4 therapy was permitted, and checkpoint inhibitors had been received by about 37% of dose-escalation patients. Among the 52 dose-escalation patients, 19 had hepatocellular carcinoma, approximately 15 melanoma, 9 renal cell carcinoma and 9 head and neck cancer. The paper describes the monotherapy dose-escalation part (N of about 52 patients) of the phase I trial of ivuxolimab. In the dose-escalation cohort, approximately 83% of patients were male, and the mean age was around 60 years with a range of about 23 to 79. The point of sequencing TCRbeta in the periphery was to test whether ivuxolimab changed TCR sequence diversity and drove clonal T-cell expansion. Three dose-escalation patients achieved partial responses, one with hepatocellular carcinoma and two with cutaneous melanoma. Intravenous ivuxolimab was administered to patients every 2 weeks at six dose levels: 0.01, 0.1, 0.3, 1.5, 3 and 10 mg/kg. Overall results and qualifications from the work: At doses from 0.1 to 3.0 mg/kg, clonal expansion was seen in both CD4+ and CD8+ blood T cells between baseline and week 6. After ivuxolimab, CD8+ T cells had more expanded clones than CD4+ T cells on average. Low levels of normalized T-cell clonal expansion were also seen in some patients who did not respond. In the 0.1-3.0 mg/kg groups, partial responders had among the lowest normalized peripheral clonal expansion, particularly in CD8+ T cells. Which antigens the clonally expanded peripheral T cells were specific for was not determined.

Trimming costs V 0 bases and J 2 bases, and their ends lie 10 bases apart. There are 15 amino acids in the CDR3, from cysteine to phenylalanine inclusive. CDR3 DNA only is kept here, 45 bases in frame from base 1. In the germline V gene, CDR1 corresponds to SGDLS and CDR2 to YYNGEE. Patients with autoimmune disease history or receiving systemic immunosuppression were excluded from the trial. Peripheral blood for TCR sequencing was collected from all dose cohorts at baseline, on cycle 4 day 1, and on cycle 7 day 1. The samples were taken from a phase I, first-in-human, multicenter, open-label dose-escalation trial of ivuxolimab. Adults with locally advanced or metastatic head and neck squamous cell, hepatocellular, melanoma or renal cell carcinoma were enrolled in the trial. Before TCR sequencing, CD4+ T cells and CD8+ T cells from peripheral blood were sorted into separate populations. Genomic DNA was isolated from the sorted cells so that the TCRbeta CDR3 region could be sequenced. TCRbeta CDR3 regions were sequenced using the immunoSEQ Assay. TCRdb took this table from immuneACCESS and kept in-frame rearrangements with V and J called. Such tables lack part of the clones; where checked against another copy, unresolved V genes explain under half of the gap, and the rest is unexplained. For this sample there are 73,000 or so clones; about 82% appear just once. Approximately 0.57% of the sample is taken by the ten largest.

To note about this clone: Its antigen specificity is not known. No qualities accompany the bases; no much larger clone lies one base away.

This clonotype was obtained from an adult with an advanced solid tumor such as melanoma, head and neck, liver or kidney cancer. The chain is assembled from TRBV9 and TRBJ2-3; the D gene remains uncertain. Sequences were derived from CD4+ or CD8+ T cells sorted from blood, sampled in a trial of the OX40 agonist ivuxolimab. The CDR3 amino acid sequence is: CASSVAVGNTDTQYF. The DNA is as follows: TGTGCCAGCAGCGTAGCGGTAGGGAACACAGATACGCAGTATTTT.